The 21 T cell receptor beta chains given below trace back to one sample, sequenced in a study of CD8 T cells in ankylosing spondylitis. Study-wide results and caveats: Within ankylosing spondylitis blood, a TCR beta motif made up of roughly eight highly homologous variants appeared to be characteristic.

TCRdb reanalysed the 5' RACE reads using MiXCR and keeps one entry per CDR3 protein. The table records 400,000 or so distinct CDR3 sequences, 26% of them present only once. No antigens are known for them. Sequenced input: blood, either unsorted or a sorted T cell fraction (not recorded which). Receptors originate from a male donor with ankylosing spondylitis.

The CDR3 bases are TGTGCCAGCAGTCCCAGAAACACAGATACGCAGTATTTT. It is translated as CASSPRNTDTQYF. This rearrangement joins TRBV12-3 or TRBV12-4 to TRBJ2-3; no clear D gene. This CDR3 contains 13 residues. V dropped 5 bases and J dropped 2 bases, with 8 bases sitting between them.

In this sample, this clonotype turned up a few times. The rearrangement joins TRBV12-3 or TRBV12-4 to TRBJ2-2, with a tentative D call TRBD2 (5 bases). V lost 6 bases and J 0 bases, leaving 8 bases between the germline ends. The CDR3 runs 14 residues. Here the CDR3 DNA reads TGTGCCAGCAGACCGGGGACGAACACCGGGGAGCTGTTTTTT. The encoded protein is CASRPGTNTGELFF.

The CDR3 loop reads CASSVASGRATDTQYF. In DNA, the CDR3 is TGTGCCAGCAGCGTAGCGAGCGGGAGGGCCACAGATACGCAGTATTTT. The chain links TRBV9 to TRBJ2-3; TRBD2 agrees at 10 bases. V shed 0 bases, J shed 2 bases, and the junction held 3 bases outside the gene matches. This CDR3 comprises 16 residues. Germline-derived CDR1 and CDR2 are SGDLS and YYNGEE.

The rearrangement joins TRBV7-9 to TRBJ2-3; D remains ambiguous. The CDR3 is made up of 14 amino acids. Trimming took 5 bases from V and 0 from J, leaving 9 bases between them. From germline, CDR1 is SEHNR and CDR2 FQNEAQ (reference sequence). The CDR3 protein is CASSATSSTDTQYF. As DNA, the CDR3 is TGTGCCAGCAGCGCTACATCTAGCACAGATACGCAGTATTTT.

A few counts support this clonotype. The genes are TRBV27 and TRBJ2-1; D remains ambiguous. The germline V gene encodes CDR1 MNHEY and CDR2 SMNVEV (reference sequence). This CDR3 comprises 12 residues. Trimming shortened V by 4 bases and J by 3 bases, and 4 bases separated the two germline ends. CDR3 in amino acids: CASSSNYNEQFF. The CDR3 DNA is TGTGCCAGCAGTTCCAACTACAATGAGCAGTTCTTC.

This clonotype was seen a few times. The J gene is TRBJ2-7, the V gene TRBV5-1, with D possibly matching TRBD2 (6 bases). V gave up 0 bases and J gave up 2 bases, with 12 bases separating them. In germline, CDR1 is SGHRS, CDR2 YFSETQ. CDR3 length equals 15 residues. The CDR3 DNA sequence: TGCGCCAGCAGCTTGGCAGCTAGCGAACCCTACGAGCAGTACTTC. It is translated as CASSLAASEPYEQYF.

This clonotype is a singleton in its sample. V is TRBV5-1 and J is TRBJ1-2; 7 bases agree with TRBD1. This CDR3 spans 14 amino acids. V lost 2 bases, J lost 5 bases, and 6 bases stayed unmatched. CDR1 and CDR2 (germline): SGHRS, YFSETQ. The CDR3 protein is CASSFRQGSYGYTF. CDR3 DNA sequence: TGCGCCAGCAGCTTTCGACAGGGTTCGTATGGCTACACCTTC.

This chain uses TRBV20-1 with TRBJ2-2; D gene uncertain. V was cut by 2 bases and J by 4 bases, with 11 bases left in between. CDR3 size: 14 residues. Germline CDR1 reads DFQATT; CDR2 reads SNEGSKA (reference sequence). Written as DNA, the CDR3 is TGCAGTGCTAGAAGGCCCCGTGGCACCGGGGAGCTGTTTTTT. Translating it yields CSARRPRGTGELFF.

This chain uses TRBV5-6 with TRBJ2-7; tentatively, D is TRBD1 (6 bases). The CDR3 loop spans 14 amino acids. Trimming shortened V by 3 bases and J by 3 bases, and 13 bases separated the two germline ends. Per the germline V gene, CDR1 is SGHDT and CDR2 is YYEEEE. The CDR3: CASSSDLQGYEQYF. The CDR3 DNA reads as TGTGCCAGCAGCTCGGATCTACAGGGCTACGAGCAGTACTTC. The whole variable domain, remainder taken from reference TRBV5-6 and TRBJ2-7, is DAGVTQSPTHLIKTRGQQVTLRCSPKSGHDTVSWYQQALGQGPQFIFQYYEEEERQRGNFPDRFSGHQFPNYSSELNVNALLLGDSALYLCASSSDLQGYEQYFGPGTRLTVT.

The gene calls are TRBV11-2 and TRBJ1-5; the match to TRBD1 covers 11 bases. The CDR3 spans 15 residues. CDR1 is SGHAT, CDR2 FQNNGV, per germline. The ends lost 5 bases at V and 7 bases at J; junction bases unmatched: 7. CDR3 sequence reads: CASSQGQGGYQPQHF. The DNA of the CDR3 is TGTGCCAGCAGCCAGGGACAGGGGGGATACCAGCCCCAGCATTTT.

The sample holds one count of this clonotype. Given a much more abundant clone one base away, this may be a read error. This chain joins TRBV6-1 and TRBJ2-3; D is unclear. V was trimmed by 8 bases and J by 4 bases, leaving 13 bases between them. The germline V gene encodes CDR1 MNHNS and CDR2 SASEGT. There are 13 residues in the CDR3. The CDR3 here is CASARLGSDTQYF. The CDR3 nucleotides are TGTGCCAGCGCCAGACTGGGGTCAGATACGCAGTATTTT.

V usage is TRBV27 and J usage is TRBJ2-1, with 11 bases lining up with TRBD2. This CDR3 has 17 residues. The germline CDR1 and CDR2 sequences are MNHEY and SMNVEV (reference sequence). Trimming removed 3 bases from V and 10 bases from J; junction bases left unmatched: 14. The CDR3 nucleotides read TGTGCCAGCAGTTTCAAATCGGGACTAGCGGCCCCAGGGGAGCAGTTCTTC. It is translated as CASSFKSGLAAPGEQFF.

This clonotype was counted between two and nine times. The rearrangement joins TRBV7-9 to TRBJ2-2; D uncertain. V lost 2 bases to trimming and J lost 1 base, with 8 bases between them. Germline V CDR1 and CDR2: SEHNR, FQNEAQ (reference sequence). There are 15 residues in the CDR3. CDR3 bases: TGTGCCAGCAGCTTATATCGCCAGAACACCGGGGAGCTGTTTTTT. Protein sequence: CASSLYRQNTGELFF.

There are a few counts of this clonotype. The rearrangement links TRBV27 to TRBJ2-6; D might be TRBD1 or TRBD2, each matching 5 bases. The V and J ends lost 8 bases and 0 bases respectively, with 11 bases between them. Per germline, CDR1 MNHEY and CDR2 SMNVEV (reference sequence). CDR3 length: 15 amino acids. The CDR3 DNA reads TGTGCCAGCTCCGTGGGGGTCTCTGGGGCCAACGTCCTGACTTTC. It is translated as CASSVGVSGANVLTF. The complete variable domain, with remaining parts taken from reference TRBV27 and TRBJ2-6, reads EAQVTQNPRYLITVTGKKLTVTCSQNMNHEYMSWYRQDPGLGLRQIYYSMNVEVTDKGDVPEGYKVSRKEKRNFPLILESPSPNQTSLYFCASSVGVSGANVLTFGAGSRLTVL.

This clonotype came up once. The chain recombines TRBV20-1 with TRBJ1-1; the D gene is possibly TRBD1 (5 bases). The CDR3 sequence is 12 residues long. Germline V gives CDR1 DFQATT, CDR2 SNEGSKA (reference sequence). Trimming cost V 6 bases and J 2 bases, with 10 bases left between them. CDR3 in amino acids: CSAGGTNTEAFF. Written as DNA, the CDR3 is TGCAGTGCCGGTGGGACCAACACTGAAGCTTTCTTT.

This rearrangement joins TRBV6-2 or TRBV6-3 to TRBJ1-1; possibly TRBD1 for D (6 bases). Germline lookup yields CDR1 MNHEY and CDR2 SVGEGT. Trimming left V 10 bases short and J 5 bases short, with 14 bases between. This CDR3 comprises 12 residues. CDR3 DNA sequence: TGTGCCATTGGGACAATCAAAACTGAAGCTTTCTTT. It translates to CAIGTIKTEAFF.

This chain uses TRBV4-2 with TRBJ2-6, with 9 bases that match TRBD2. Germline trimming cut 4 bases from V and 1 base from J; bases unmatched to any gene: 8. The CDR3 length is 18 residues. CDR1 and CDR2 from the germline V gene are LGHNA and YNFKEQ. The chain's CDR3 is CASSPLSSGSSGANVLTF. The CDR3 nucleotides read TGTGCCAGCAGCCCCCTTAGTAGCGGGAGTTCTGGGGCCAACGTCCTGACTTTC.

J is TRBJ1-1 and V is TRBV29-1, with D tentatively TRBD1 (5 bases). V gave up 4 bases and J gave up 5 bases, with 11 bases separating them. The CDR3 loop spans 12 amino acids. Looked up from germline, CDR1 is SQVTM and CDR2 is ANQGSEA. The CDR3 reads CSVVGRETEAFF. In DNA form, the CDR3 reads TGCAGCGTTGTGGGCAGGGAGACTGAAGCTTTCTTT.

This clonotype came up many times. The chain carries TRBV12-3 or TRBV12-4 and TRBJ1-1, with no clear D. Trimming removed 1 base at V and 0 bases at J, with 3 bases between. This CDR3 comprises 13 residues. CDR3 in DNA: TGTGCCAGCAGTTTAGGGATGAACACTGAAGCTTTCTTT. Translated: CASSLGMNTEAFF.

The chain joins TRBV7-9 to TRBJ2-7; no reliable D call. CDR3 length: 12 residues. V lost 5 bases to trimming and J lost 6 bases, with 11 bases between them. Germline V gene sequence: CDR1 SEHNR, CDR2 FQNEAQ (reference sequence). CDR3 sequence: CASSLLWGEQYV. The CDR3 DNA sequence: TGTGCCAGCAGCCTACTTTGGGGCGAGCAGTACGTC.

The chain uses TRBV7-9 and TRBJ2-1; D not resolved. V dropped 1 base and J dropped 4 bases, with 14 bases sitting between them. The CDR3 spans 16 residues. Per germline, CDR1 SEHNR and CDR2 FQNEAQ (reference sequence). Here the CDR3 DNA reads TGTGCCAGCAGCTTAGTCACTGGTGTTGCATACAATGAGCAGTTCTTC. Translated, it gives CASSLVTGVAYNEQFF.